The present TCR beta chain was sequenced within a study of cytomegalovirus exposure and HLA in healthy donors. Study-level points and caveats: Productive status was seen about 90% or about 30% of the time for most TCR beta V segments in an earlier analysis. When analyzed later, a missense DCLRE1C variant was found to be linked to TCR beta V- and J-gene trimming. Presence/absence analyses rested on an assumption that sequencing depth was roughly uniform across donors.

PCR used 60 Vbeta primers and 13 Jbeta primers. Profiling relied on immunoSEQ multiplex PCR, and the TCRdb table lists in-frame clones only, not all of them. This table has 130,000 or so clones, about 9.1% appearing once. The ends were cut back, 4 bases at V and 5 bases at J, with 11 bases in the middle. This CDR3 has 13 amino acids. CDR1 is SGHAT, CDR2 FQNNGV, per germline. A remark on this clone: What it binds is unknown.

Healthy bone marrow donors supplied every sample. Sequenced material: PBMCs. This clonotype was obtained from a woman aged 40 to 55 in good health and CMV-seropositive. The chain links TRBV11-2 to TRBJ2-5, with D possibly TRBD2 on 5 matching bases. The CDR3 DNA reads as TGTGCCAGCAGCTCCCCCGGGGTGGAGACCCAGTACTTC. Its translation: CASSSPGVETQYF.